The 32 T cell receptor beta chains below were found in one sample sequenced in a study of blood T cells in healthy people across ages. Through a sample-barcoded 5' primer and a J-beta primer mix, a second PCR was run for roughly 6 to 11 cycles. TCRdb redid the calling of the 5' RACE reads with MiXCR, one entry per CDR3 protein. Of 900,000 to 950,000 distinct CDR3 sequences in the sample, approximately 32% were seen once. The sample was also reused in another study, on T cells of mothers and their children.

The sequenced sample consisted of blood. The source is a middle-aged woman in good health.

This chain connects TRBV15 to TRBJ1-4; possibly TRBD1 for D (5 bases). CDR1 is LNHNV and CDR2 is YYDKDF in the germline V gene (reference sequence). V was cut by 0 bases and J by 7 bases, with 15 bases left in between. This CDR3 has 16 amino acids. As DNA, the CDR3 is TGTGCCACCAGCAGAGACACCCGGGGGTTAGGTGAAAAACTGTTTTTT. Translation gives CATSRDTRGLGEKLFF. Complete variable domain (other parts from reference TRBV15 and TRBJ1-4): DAMVIQNPRYQVTQFGKPVTLSCSQTLNHNVMYWYQQKSSQAPKLLFHYYDKDFNNEADTPDNFQSRRPNTSFCFLDIRSPGLGDTAMYLCATSRDTRGLGEKLFFGSGTQLSVL.

A remark on this clonotype: A read error may explain this, as a much larger clone is one base away. The chain couples TRBV6-1 to TRBJ2-5, with D maybe TRBD2 (6 bases). The germline CDR1 and CDR2 sequences are MNHNS and SASEGT. The V and J ends lost 6 bases and 11 bases respectively, with 16 bases between them. The CDR3 consists of 12 residues. The DNA of the CDR3 is TGTGCCAGCAGACATCTAGCGAATGAGCAGTACTTC. Protein: CASRHLANEQYF.

This chain joins TRBV5-1 and TRBJ2-7; 9 bases agree with TRBD1. The junction had 9 bases not matched to a gene; V was cut back by 4 bases and J by 4 bases. Germline V gene data show CDR1 as SGHRS and CDR2 as YFSETQ. This CDR3 is built from 15 residues. CDR3 region: CASSRDTGTGYEQYF. The CDR3 DNA reads as TGCGCCAGCAGCCGGGATACCGGGACAGGGTACGAGCAGTACTTC.

With regard to this clonotype: A much larger clone is a single base away; this may be a read error. The gene calls are TRBV28 and TRBJ2-7, with D perhaps being TRBD1 or TRBD2 (5 bases each). CDR1 and CDR2 from the germline V gene are MDHEN and SYDVKM. This CDR3 comprises 14 residues. CDR3 sequence: CASSLEGLTYERYF. CDR3 in DNA: TGTGCCAGCAGTTTAGAGGGGCTCACCTACGAGCGGTACTTC. Filled out from reference TRBV28 and TRBJ2-7, the complete variable domain reads DVKVTQSSRYLVKRTGEKVFLECVQDMDHENMFWYRQDPGLGLRLIYFSYDVKMKEKGDIPEGYSVSREKKERFSLILESASTNQTSMYLCASSLEGLTYERYFGPGTRLTVT.

For the CDR3, the DNA is TGTGCCAGCTCACTCATGGGACAGGGGCAAGAGACCCAGTACTTC. As protein: CASSLMGQGQETQYF. This chain joins TRBV2 and TRBJ2-5; 10 positions agree with TRBD1. CDR3 length equals 15 residues. The V segment lost 8 bases and the J segment 2 bases; nucleotides outside the gene matches: 8. Per the germline V gene, CDR1 is SNHLY and CDR2 is FYNNEI.

About this clonotype itself: Germline and junction disagree at one end, which may indicate a read error. The V gene is TRBV14, the J gene TRBJ1-6, with D unresolved. This CDR3 has 14 residues. Germline CDR1 reads SGHDN; CDR2 reads FVKESK. The chain's CDR3 is CASSQEYMTSPLHF. The CDR3 bases are TGTGCGAGCAGCCAAGAGTACATGACTTCACCCCTCCACTTT.

This clonotype was seen only a few times. The chain has TRBV6-2 or TRBV6-3 and TRBJ2-7; 11 nucleotides match TRBD1. The CDR3 runs 15 residues. Germline assignment: CDR1 MNHEY and CDR2 SVGEGT. V shed 0 bases and J 7 bases; nucleotides not matched to a gene: 5. The CDR3 spells CASSYSGQGAREQYF. DNA of the CDR3: TGTGCCAGCAGTTACTCTGGACAGGGGGCTCGGGAGCAGTACTTC.

The table lists this clonotype with a few counts. This may arise from a read error, as a much more abundant clone is one base away. The chain is built from TRBV12-3 or TRBV12-4 and TRBJ2-7, with 8 bases aligning to TRBD1. The CDR3 consists of 14 residues. J lost 5 bases, V lost 5 bases, and 8 bases had no gene match. DNA for the CDR3: TGTGCCAGCAGTGCGGGACAGGCATCCAACGAGCAGTACTTC. Protein product: CASSAGQASNEQYF.

The chain uses TRBV20-1 and TRBJ2-3; D perhaps matches TRBD2 (7 bases). Between the trimmed V and J ends, which lost 3 bases and 5 bases, there was a span of 21 bases. This CDR3 has 16 amino acids. Germline V lookup: CDR1 DFQATT, CDR2 SNEGSKA (reference sequence). CDR3 sequence (DNA): TGCAGTGCTAGGTGTAGCGCGGCGGGGGCGAGAGATACGCAGTATTTT. This translates into CSARCSAAGARDTQYF.

This clonotype was seen many times. J is TRBJ2-7 and V is TRBV10-3; weak D call: TRBD2 (5 bases). The CDR3 has 13 residues. Germline CDR1 ENHRY, CDR2 SYGVKD. V was pared by 6 bases and J by 3 bases, with 12 bases between. The CDR3 region is CAISGGRDYEQYF. The CDR3, as DNA: TGTGCCATCAGCGGAGGAAGGGACTACGAGCAGTACTTC.

Regarding this clonotype: A single base separates this from a much larger clone, so it may be a read error. The chain carries TRBV28 and TRBJ1-4; D is unclear. The CDR3 is 12 residues long. Germline CDR1 MDHEN, CDR2 SYDVKM. The CDR3 here is CASSLYHEKRFF. For the CDR3, the DNA is TGTGCCAGCAGTTTATACCATGAAAAACGGTTTTTT. Full variable domain (rest looked up from reference TRBV28 and TRBJ1-4): DVKVTQSSRYLVKRTGEKVFLECVQDMDHENMFWYRQDPGLGLRLIYFSYDVKMKEKGDIPEGYSVSREKKERFSLILESASTNQTSMYLCASSLYHEKRFFGSGTQLSVL.

This clonotype was counted only a few times. The J gene is TRBJ1-1, the V gene TRBV4-1, with D possibly TRBD1 on 5 matching bases. With 0 bases removed from V and 10 bases from J, the gap between germline ends came to 15 bases. Germline V CDR1 and CDR2: MGHRA, YSYEKL. This CDR3 is built from 14 residues. The CDR3 sequence: CASSQDLEGRRAFF. The CDR3 DNA reads TGCGCCAGCAGCCAAGATCTAGAGGGGCGGCGAGCTTTCTTT.

This clonotype was seen at least ten times. This rearrangement joins TRBV28 to TRBJ2-7; D possibly corresponds to TRBD1 (6 bases). Trimming removed 3 bases from V and 0 bases from J, with 15 bases in between. This CDR3 has 16 amino acids. Germline V gene sequence: CDR1 MDHEN, CDR2 SYDVKM. The CDR3 spells CASSLGAGWTSYEQYF. CDR3 nucleotides: TGTGCCAGCAGTTTGGGGGCAGGGTGGACCTCCTACGAGCAGTACTTC.

This clonotype was seen more than once but under ten times. Mismatch with germline at one junction end may stem from a read error. The chain couples TRBV27 to TRBJ1-3; D is unresolved. The CDR3 length is 11 residues. Germline CDR1 is MNHEY and CDR2 is SMNVEV (reference sequence). CDR3 loop: CASSFGNAIYF. Here the CDR3 DNA reads TGTGCCAGCAGTTTCGGAAACGCCATATATTTT.

This sequence joins TRBV30 and TRBJ2-5; 8 bases match TRBD2. CDR3 length equals 16 residues. From germline, CDR1 is GTSNPN and CDR2 SVGIG (reference sequence). Trimming took 3 bases from V and 5 from J; bases not matched to a gene: 14. DNA for the CDR3: TGTGCCTGGAGCCCGCCGGGCGGGGGGACTTACGAGACCCAGTACTTC. Its translation is CAWSPPGGGTYETQYF.

Details on this clonotype: A read error may be the cause here, since a much bigger clone is one base away. The chain couples TRBV5-1 to TRBJ2-5, with D perhaps matching TRBD1 or TRBD2 (6 bases each). Per germline, CDR1 SGHRS and CDR2 YFSETQ. The CDR3 runs to 13 residues. This CDR3 is CASSSGAEEAQYF. The CDR3 DNA reads as TGCGCCAGCAGCTCGGGGGCTGAAGAGGCCCAGTACTTC.

This clonotype came up many times. This chain uses TRBV7-2 with TRBJ2-1, with D possibly TRBD2 on 6 matching bases. Germline V lookup: CDR1 SGHTA, CDR2 FQGNSA. The CDR3 contains 16 residues. V was trimmed by 7 bases and J by 0 bases, leaving 16 bases between them. In DNA, the CDR3 is TGTGCCAGCACTCGGAGCGGGTTAAGCTCCTACAATGAGCAGTTCTTC. Translated, it gives CASTRSGLSSYNEQFF.

The chain employs TRBV28 and TRBJ2-1; weak D call: TRBD1 (5 bases). The better agreement between TRBJ2-7 and the DNA end casts doubt on the J call. Germline V CDR1 and CDR2: MDHEN, SYDVKM. The CDR3 spans 14 residues. CDR3 coding DNA: TGTGCCAGCAGTCCCGACAGTAACTACAATGAGCAGTACTTC. Its translation is CASSPDSNYNEQYF.

This clonotype was picked up many times. The chain couples TRBV9 to TRBJ2-3; D unclear. V lost 3 bases to trimming and J lost 0 bases, with 11 bases between them. The germline V gene encodes CDR1 SGDLS and CDR2 YYNGEE. The CDR3 loop spans 15 amino acids. The CDR3 sequence is CASSGTGYSTDTQYF. The CDR3 region has the DNA TGTGCCAGCAGCGGTACGGGTTATAGCACAGATACGCAGTATTTT.

This clonotype was seen only once. The V call is TRBV2, the J call TRBJ1-1; no clear D. The V gene's germline CDR1 is SNHLY and CDR2 FYNNEI. The CDR3 has 16 amino acids. V lost 0 bases and J lost 4, with 15 bases in between. The CDR3 DNA reads as TGTGCCAGCAGTGAAGCGCGTGTAGGGATTGGCACTGAAGCTTTCTTT. This codes for CASSEARVGIGTEAFF.

There are many counts of this clonotype. This chain uses TRBV15 with TRBJ2-5; D gene ambiguous. V lost 1 base and J lost 5, with 14 bases in between. The CDR3 consists of 15 residues. The germline V gene has CDR1 LNHNV and CDR2 YYDKDF (reference sequence). CDR3 sequence reads: CATSRGGDPRETQYF. In nucleotides, the CDR3 is TGTGCCACCAGCAGAGGAGGAGACCCTCGGGAGACCCAGTACTTC.

This clonotype was detected ten times or more. CDR3 residues: CASSPGTARTEQFF. CDR3 nucleotide sequence: TGCGCCAGCAGCCCGGGGACAGCCCGAACTGAGCAGTTCTTC. The chain is built from TRBV5-1 and TRBJ2-1; 7 nucleotides match TRBD1. The CDR3 sequence is 14 residues long. CDR1 and CDR2 (germline): SGHRS, YFSETQ. Unmatched junction bases numbered 10, after V lost 4 bases and J lost 9 bases.

V is TRBV20-1 and J is TRBJ2-6; TRBD1 matches 7 bases. This CDR3 is built from 15 residues. J lost 2 bases, V lost 8 bases, and 9 bases had no gene match. The germline V gene has CDR1 DFQATT and CDR2 SNEGSKA (reference sequence). The CDR3 DNA reads TGCAGTACTCCGACGAGGGGGCCTGGGGCCAACGTCCTGACTTTC. Translated, it gives CSTPTRGPGANVLTF.

This clonotype was counted many times. The chain combines TRBV28 with TRBJ1-2; weak D call: TRBD1 (5 bases). V dropped 5 bases and J dropped 9 bases, with 13 bases sitting between them. This CDR3 is built from 12 residues. The germline V gene encodes CDR1 MDHEN and CDR2 SYDVKM. The CDR3 coding sequence is TGTGCCAGCAGTGGTCCAGGGAGTAGCTACACCTTC. Amino acids: CASSGPGSSYTF.

The rearrangement uses TRBV19 and TRBJ1-2; no reliable D call. Germline V CDR1 and CDR2: LNHDA, SQIVND (reference sequence). The CDR3 extends over 13 amino acids. Trimming left V 0 bases short and J 7 bases short, with 9 bases between. The CDR3 nucleotides are TGTGCCAGTAGTATAGATCAAAGGGTTGGCTACACCTTC. Protein: CASSIDQRVGYTF.

This clonotype was seen only a few times. The chain combines TRBV18 with TRBJ2-1, with 10 bases fitting TRBD2. There are 15 residues in the CDR3. Trimming at V came to 2 bases and at J to 5 bases, leaving 3 bases not matched to a gene. The V gene's germline CDR1 is KGHSH and CDR2 LQKENI. The CDR3 DNA reads as TGTGCCAGCTCACCAAGGACTAGCGGCAACAATGAGCAGTTCTTC. Translation gives CASSPRTSGNNEQFF.

A remark on this clonotype: Since a much larger clone is just one base distant, this may be a read error. This chain joins TRBV5-1 and TRBJ2-7; TRBD2 matches 11 bases. V was clipped by 4 bases and J by 6 bases; unmatched bases: 6. There are 14 residues in the CDR3. Looked up from germline, CDR1 is SGHRS and CDR2 is YFSETQ. The CDR3 loop reads CASSAGLADCEQYF. CDR3 coding DNA: TGCGCCAGCAGCGCGGGACTAGCGGATTGCGAGCAGTACTTC. The full variable domain, in which reference TRBV5-1 and TRBJ2-7 provide the parts outside the CDR3, is KAGVTQTPRYLIKTRGQQVTLSCSPISGHRSVSWYQQTPGQGLQFLFEYFSETQRNKGNFPGRFSGRQFSNSRSEMNVSTLELGDSALYLCASSAGLADCEQYFGPGTRLTVT.

This chain connects TRBV4-1 to TRBJ1-2; 12 nucleotides line up with TRBD1. The length of the CDR3 is 16 residues. V dropped 4 bases and J dropped 3; count of bases not matched to a gene: 6. Germline lookup yields CDR1 MGHRA and CDR2 YSYEKL. The CDR3: CASSRAGTGGDYGYTF. The CDR3 DNA sequence: TGCGCCAGCAGCCGGGCCGGGACAGGGGGCGACTATGGCTACACCTTC.

This chain connects TRBV12-3 or TRBV12-4 to TRBJ2-1, with 8 bases matching TRBD2. The CDR3 totals 17 residues. J gave up 9 bases and V 8 bases, and 21 bases lay outside the gene matches. CDR3 amino acids: CASLPLRLAGTQGEQFF. The CDR3, as DNA: TGTGCCAGCCTCCCGCTCAGGCTAGCGGGCACACAGGGTGAGCAGTTCTTC.

There are many counts of this clonotype. V and J are TRBV27 and TRBJ2-7, with 7 bases fitting TRBD1. This CDR3 region has 13 residues. J gave up 1 base and V 8 bases, and 5 bases lay outside the gene matches. CDR1 and CDR2 (germline): MNHEY, SMNVEV (reference sequence). CDR3 sequence reads: CASRQGLSYEQYF. CDR3 sequence (DNA): TGTGCCAGCCGACAGGGTTTATCCTACGAGCAGTACTTC.

This rearrangement joins TRBV29-1 to TRBJ2-5; possibly TRBD1 for D (6 bases). The CDR3 runs 13 residues. Trimming removed 4 bases at V and 4 bases at J, with 13 bases between. The germline V gene encodes CDR1 SQVTM and CDR2 ANQGSEA. CDR3 nucleotide sequence: TGCAGCGTTGTTGGGGTAGGGGGAGAGACCCAGTACTTC. It translates to CSVVGVGGETQYF.

The chain has TRBV6-2 or TRBV6-3 and TRBJ2-3, with a tentative D call TRBD1 (5 bases). Germline-derived CDR1 and CDR2 are MNHEY and SVGEGT. The CDR3 is 16 amino acids. Trimming removed 5 bases at V and 0 bases at J, with 15 bases between. CDR3 nucleotides: TGTGCCAGCAGTCCCCCCCGGACACGCAGCACAGATACGCAGTATTTT. Protein product: CASSPPRTRSTDTQYF.